A single TCR beta chain is shown here with its context. Germline-derived CDR1 and CDR2 are SNHLY and FYNNEI. The J segment lost 3 bases and the V segment lost 6 bases, leaving 18 bases of the junction unmatched. The CDR3 is 19 residues long. This specimen belongs to a study of blood T cell repertoires in COVID-19. About the study: Cohort 3 donors counted as recovered after two negative PCRs, clearance, or resolved symptoms. From the United States, Italy and Spain came samples of acute and convalescent COVID-19.

In the authors' methods: Reference gene primer amplification yielded estimated nucleated cell counts. Profiling relied on immunoSEQ multiplex PCR, and the TCRdb table lists in-frame clones only, not all of them. V, J and clone size are taken as reported in that table, and D and trimming were inferred from the DNA itself. The table includes 200,000 or so clones, around 86% detected once. The sample consisted of PBMCs or T cells enriched from blood (not recorded which). The chain combines TRBV2 with TRBJ2-3; 10 bases agree with TRBD2. The receptor's source is a man aged 25 to 40 in a cohort exposed to, infected with or recovered from COVID-19 (not recorded which). Here the CDR3 DNA reads TGTGCCAGCAGCCCTAGGAGAGCGGGAGGGAGATTGAGGACAGATACGCAGTATTTT. Translating gives CASSPRRAGGRLRTDTQYF.